The next 9 T cell receptor beta chains were all read from a single sample in a study of naive and memory T cell subsets. The SP2 primer and nested alpha and beta constant region primers amplified ligated cDNA in four rounds. TCRdb itself ran the 5' RACE reads through MiXCR, one entry per CDR3 protein. The sample has 56,000 or so distinct CDR3 sequences, 6% to 8.5% seen once. The library had UMIs added by 3' ligation of an oligonucleotide to TCR cDNA. These receptors all come from a female donor in good health.

This clonotype was detected ten times or more. The CDR3 DNA reads TGTGCCAGCACCCCGGGGTTTAGCAATCAGCCCCAGCATTTT. Encoded protein: CASTPGFSNQPQHF. The rearrangement links TRBV27 to TRBJ1-5; D is unresolved. Trimming took off 7 bases at V and 0 bases at J, with 10 bases between the two ends. The length of the CDR3 is 14 residues. The germline V gene has CDR1 MNHEY and CDR2 SMNVEV (reference sequence).

This clonotype was seen ten or more times. The chain's CDR3 is CSAVRTGISNQPQHF. CDR3 nucleotides: TGCAGTGCGGTCCGGACAGGGATTAGCAATCAGCCCCAGCATTTT. This chain uses TRBV20-1 with TRBJ1-5; 8 bases agree with TRBD1. The CDR3 totals 15 residues. Germline V gene sequence: CDR1 DFQATT, CDR2 SNEGSKA (reference sequence). V trimming: 6 bases; J trimming: 0 bases; junction bases outside the gene matches: 7.

This clonotype has a count of ten or more. The V and J genes are TRBV18 and TRBJ1-3; no clear D. Germline V gene sequence: CDR1 KGHSH, CDR2 LQKENI. Trimming shortened V by 5 bases and J by 4 bases, and 9 bases separated the two germline ends. This CDR3 is built from 13 residues. The CDR3 reads CASSFDPGNTIYF. The CDR3 DNA is TGTGCCAGCTCATTTGACCCCGGAAACACCATATATTTT.

In regard to this clonotype: A read error may account for a junction end that differs from germline. This chain links TRBV9 with TRBJ1-2, with a possible D match to TRBD1 (5 bases). The CDR3 has 13 residues. Germline V lookup: CDR1 SGDLS, CDR2 YYNGEE. In DNA, the CDR3 is TGTGCCAGCAGCGTAGCTGGGGACCCTGGCGACACCTTC. Translating gives CASSVAGDPGDTF. The whole variable domain, filled in from reference TRBV9 and TRBJ1-2, reads DSGVTQTPKHLITATGQRVTLRCSPRSGDLSVYWYQQSLDQGLQFLIQYYNGEERAKGNILERFSAQQFPDLHSELNLSSLELGDSALYFCASSVAGDPGDTFGSGTRLTVV.

This chain uses TRBV11-1 with TRBJ2-3; D is uncertain. Germline CDR1 is SGHAT and CDR2 is FQDESV (reference sequence). The V end lost 5 bases, the J end lost 1 base, and 19 bases lay between the germline ends. This CDR3 is 17 amino acids long. CDR3 in amino acids: CASSPIWMRARTDTQYF. CDR3 DNA sequence: TGTGCCAGCAGCCCCATCTGGATGCGCGCCCGCACAGATACGCAGTATTTT.

This clonotype was seen repeatedly, ten times or more. The chain employs TRBV7-2 and TRBJ1-2; D is ambiguous. Trimming removed 5 bases at V and 4 bases at J, with 23 bases between. This CDR3 is built from 17 residues. CDR1 is SGHTA and CDR2 is FQGNSA in the germline V gene. In DNA form, the CDR3 reads TGTGCCAGCAGCCAGATTACGGGTTTCAGTGGTAGCTATGGCTACACCTTC. This gives the protein CASSQITGFSGSYGYTF.

This clonotype occurred a few times. The chain links TRBV6-5 to TRBJ2-5; the D gene could be TRBD1 or TRBD2 (6 bases each). There are 13 residues in the CDR3. From germline, CDR1 is MNHEY and CDR2 SVGAGI. Trimming stripped 2 bases from V and 5 bases from J, with 9 bases between. CDR3 amino acids: CASSYRGRETQYF. The CDR3 DNA is TGTGCCAGCAGTTACAGGGGGAGGGAGACCCAGTACTTC.

The rearrangement joins TRBV5-1 to TRBJ2-2; the D gene is possibly TRBD1 (5 bases). With 1 base removed from V and 6 bases from J, the gap between germline ends came to 10 bases. Per the germline V gene, CDR1 is SGHRS and CDR2 is YFSETQ. The CDR3 is made up of 14 amino acids. The CDR3 DNA follows: TGCGCCAGCAGCTTGAAGGGGAATCCCGGGGAGCTGTTTTTT. It is translated as CASSLKGNPGELFF. Variable domain in full (rest from reference TRBV5-1 and TRBJ2-2): KAGVTQTPRYLIKTRGQQVTLSCSPISGHRSVSWYQQTPGQGLQFLFEYFSETQRNKGNFPGRFSGRQFSNSRSEMNVSTLELGDSALYLCASSLKGNPGELFFGEGSRLTVL.

J is TRBJ2-3 and V is TRBV5-1, with TRBD2 as a possible D gene (5 bases). The CDR3 sequence is 15 residues long. Trimming stripped 4 bases from V and 0 bases from J, with 12 bases between. Germline V gene lookup returns CDR1 SGHRS and CDR2 YFSETQ. CDR3 in amino acids: CASSRRTPSTDTQYF. In DNA form, the CDR3 reads TGCGCCAGCAGCCGGAGGACGCCTAGCACAGATACGCAGTATTTT.